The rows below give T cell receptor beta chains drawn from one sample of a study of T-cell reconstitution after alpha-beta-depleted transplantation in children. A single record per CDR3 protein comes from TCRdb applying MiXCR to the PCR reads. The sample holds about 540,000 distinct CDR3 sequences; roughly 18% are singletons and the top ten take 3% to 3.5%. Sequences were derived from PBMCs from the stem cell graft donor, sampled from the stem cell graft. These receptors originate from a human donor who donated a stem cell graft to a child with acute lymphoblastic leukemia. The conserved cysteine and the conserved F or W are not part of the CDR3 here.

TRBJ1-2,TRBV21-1,ASSKWGRGNYGYT
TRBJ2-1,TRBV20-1,SARGAEREQF
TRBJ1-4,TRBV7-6,ASSSNYKENEKLF
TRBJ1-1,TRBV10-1,ASSDYALGNTEAF
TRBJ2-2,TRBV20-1,SARDAGGVSTGELF
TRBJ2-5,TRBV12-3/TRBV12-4,ASSPAGGPWETQY
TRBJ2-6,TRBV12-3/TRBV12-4,ASSPTTGGADGANVLT
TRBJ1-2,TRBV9,ASSLLAGQNYGYT
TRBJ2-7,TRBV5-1,ASSWTAEGYEQY
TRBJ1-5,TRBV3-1,ASSQDWRDQPQH
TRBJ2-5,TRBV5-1,ASSRQGAYQETQY
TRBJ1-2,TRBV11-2,ASSRDPGDGYT
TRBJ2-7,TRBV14,ASSRTSVREQY
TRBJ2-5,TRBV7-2,ASSLAGLQETQY
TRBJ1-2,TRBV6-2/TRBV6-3,ASSYPYEGAGYT
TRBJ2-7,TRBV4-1,ASSLLPGTGLDEQY
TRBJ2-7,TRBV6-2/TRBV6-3,ASTRKGSEQY
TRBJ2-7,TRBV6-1,ASSDQGHYEQY
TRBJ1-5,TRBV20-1,SARDIGSRSNQPQH
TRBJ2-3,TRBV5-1,ASSPPLPSADTQY
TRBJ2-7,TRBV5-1,ASSHGEGYYEQY
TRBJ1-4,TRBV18,ASSPSQTGSFNEKLF
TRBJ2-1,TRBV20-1,SARARPSEQF
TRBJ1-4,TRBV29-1,SVQGPGELF
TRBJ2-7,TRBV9,ASSGVGSSPYEQY
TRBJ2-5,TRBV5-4,ASSLVASAETQY
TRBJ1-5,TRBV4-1,ASSQGGQISNQPQH
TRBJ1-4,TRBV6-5,ASSRLTGKLF
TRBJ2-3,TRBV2,ASSYPKAGTGYTDTQY
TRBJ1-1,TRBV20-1,SAPPRIEVGDTEAF